This T cell receptor (beta chain) was recovered during a study of radiotherapy plus CTLA-4 blockade in lung cancer. About the research overall: Objective response rate was about 19%; disease control rate, 25% to 35%.

With 0 bases removed from V and 4 bases from J, the gap between germline ends came to 8 bases. From germline, CDR1 is SGHRS and CDR2 YFSETQ. The CDR3 is 13 amino acids. Of note for this clone: Other DNA sequences in this sample translate to the same CDR3.

TCRdb's copy holds only in-frame clones and misses some; the assay was immunoSEQ multiplex PCR. The sample yields 84,000 or so clones, over 75% seen once. This receptor was taken from a human donor with non-small cell lung cancer that progressed on radiotherapy plus ipilimumab. The chain recombines TRBV5-1 with TRBJ2-7; perhaps TRBD1 as D (5 bases). The sequencing used peripheral blood, collected from a patient treated with radiotherapy plus ipilimumab. CDR3 bases: TGCGCCAGCAGCTTGGCCGCAGGGTACGAGCAGTACTTC. This translates into CASSLAAGYEQYF.